The text below deals with one T cell receptor (beta chain). No antigen is known for it. Treatment here: approximately nine-day PBMC culture with coronavirus spike peptide pools or control peptides (ViraFEST assay). The Oncomine TCR Beta short-read assay was applied to DNA of cultured CD4+ T cells. Once CD4+ T cells had been cultured, genomic DNA was extracted from them. One entry per CDR3 protein results from TCRdb running MiXCR on the PCR reads. Of a few thousand distinct CDR3 sequences listed, 68% are singletons. CDR3 length: 13 residues. Trimming took off 4 bases at V and 0 bases at J, with 9 bases between the two ends. Germline values: CDR1 SQVTM, CDR2 ANQGSEA. These data belong to a study of vaccination and CD4 T cells after COVID-19. Looking at the study overall: Convalescent donors: six male, four female; seven Caucasian, two Asian, one multiracial, two Hispanic. Investigators stimulated cells with overlapping spike peptides drawn from SARS-CoV-2, HCoV-NL63, HCoV-OC43 and HCoV-229E. Each participant underwent a two-dose regimen of either the BNT162b2 or the mRNA-1273 vaccine.

The gene calls are TRBV29-1 and TRBJ1-1; no clear D gene. This receptor was obtained from a human donor who had recovered from COVID-19. Sequenced: CD4+ T cells from blood, cultured in vitro. CDR3 region: CSVGQTLNTEAFF. DNA of the CDR3: TGCAGCGTTGGCCAGACCCTGAACACTGAAGCTTTCTTT.